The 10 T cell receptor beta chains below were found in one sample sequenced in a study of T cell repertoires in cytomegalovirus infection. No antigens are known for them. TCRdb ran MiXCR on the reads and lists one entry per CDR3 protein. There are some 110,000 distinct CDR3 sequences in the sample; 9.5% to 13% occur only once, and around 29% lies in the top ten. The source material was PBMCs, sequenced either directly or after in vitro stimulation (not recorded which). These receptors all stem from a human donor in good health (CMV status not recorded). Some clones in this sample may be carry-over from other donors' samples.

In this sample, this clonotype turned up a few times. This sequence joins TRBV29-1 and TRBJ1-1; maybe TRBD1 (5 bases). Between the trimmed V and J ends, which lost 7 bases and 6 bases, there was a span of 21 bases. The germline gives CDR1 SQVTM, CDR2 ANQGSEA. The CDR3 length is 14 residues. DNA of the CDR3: TGCAGCGCCCCGATGACAGAGGCTCTCTCTGAAGCTTTCTTT. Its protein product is CSAPMTEALSEAFF.

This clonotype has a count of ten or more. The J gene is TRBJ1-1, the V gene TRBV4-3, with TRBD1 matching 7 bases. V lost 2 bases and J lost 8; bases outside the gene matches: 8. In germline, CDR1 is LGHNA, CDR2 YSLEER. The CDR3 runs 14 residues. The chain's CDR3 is CASSQRYRDSEAFF. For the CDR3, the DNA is TGCGCCAGCAGCCAAAGATACCGGGACAGCGAAGCTTTCTTT.

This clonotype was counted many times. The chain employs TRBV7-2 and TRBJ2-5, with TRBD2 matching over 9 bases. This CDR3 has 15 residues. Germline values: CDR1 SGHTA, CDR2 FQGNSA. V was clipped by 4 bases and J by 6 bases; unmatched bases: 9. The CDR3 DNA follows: TGTGCCAGCAGCTCCCCGGGCGGGAGGGCGAAGACCCAGTACTTC. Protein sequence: CASSSPGGRAKTQYF.

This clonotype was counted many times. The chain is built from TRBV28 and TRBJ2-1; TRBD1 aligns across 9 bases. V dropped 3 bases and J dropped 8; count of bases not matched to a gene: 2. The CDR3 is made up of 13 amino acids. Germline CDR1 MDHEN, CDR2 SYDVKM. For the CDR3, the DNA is TGTGCCAGCAGTTTTACAGGGGGCGATGAGCAGTTCTTC. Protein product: CASSFTGGDEQFF.

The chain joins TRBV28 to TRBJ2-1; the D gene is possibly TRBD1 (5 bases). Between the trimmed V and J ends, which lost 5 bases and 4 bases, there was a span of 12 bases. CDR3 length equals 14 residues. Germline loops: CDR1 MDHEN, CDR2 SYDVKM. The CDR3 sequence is CASSLQRTYNEQFF. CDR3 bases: TGTGCCAGCAGTCTACAAAGGACATACAATGAGCAGTTCTTC.

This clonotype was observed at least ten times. CDR3 region: CASSQHTSGGEQFF. CDR3 sequence (DNA): TGTGCCAGCAGCCAACATACCTCCGGGGGTGAGCAGTTCTTC. The genes are TRBV3-1 and TRBJ2-1; D is perhaps TRBD2 (6 bases). V was trimmed by 2 bases and J by 9 bases, leaving 14 bases between them. The CDR3 is 14 residues long. Germline V gene sequence: CDR1 LGHDT, CDR2 YNNKEL (reference sequence).

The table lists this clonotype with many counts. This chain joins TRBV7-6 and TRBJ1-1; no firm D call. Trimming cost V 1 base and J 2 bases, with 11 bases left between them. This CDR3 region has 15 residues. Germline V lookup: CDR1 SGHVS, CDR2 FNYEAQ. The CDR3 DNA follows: TGTGCCAGCAGCTTAGTTCAGGCGGTAAACACTGAAGCTTTCTTT. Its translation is CASSLVQAVNTEAFF.

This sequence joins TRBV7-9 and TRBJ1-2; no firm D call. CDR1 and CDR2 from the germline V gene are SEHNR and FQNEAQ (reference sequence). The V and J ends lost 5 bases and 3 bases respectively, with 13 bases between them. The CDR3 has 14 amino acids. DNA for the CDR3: TGTGCCAGCAGCCTGATTCTCGGGGACTATGGCTACACCTTC. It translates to CASSLILGDYGYTF.

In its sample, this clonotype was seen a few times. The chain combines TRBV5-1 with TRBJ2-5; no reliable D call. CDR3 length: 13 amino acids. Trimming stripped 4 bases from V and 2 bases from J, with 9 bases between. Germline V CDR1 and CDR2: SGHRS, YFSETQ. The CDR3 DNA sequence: TGCGCCAGCAGCGTGACTCATCAAGAGACCCAGTACTTC. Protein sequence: CASSVTHQETQYF.

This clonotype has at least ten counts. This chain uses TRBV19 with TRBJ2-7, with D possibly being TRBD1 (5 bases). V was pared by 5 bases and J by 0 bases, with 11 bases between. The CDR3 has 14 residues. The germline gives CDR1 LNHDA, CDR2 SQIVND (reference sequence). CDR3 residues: CASSEIGDSYEQYF. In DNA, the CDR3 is TGTGCCAGTAGTGAAATAGGGGACTCCTACGAGCAGTACTTC.